This T cell receptor beta chain was profiled in a study of cytomegalovirus exposure and HLA in healthy donors. V was pared by 1 base and J by 3 bases, with 10 bases between. There are 14 residues in the CDR3. Germline V lookup: CDR1 MNHEY, CDR2 SMNVEV (reference sequence). Libraries were prepared by immunoSEQ multiplex PCR; TCRdb keeps only in-frame clonotypes and omits some of them. The sample has fewer than 350,000 clones; more than 75% are singletons. The rearrangement uses TRBV27 and TRBJ2-7, with D possibly TRBD1 on 6 matching bases. Sequenced sample: PBMCs. The receptor was isolated from a woman aged 18 to 35 in good health and CMV-seronegative. The CDR3 reads CASSLYRANYEQYF. The CDR3 DNA follows: TGTGCCAGCAGTTTATACAGGGCTAACTACGAGCAGTACTTC.